Each of the 25 T cell receptor beta chains below was sequenced from the same sample in a study of control samples from healthy donors and cancer patients. Clones were read by immunoSEQ multiplex PCR, and TCRdb kept only the in-frame ones, dropping some. The sample lists about 160,000 clones, 80% to 90% occurring once. Sequencing was performed on blood. These receptors all stem from a man younger than 40 in good health.

The chain has TRBV6-5 and TRBJ2-7, with D perhaps given as TRBD1 or TRBD2 (5 bases each). The CDR3 extends over 13 amino acids. V lost 6 bases and J lost 1, with 10 bases in between. CDR1 is MNHEY, CDR2 SVGAGI, per germline. The CDR3 loop is CASSRDRSYEQYF. CDR3 bases: TGTGCCAGCAGCCGGGACCGTTCCTACGAGCAGTACTTC.

The chain uses TRBV28 and TRBJ1-2; no clear D gene. V lost 6 bases to trimming and J lost 7 bases, with 9 bases between them. Germline-derived CDR1 and CDR2 are MDHEN and SYDVKM. The CDR3 is 11 amino acids. The CDR3 DNA follows: TGTGCCAGCAGCAAAGAGGGTGGCTACACCTTC. This translates into CASSKEGGYTF.

This chain links TRBV3-1 (or the pseudogene TRBV3-2) with TRBJ1-1; tentative D call: TRBD1 (5 bases). Looked up from germline, CDR1 is LGHDT and CDR2 is YNNKEL (reference sequence). CDR3 size: 14 residues. V lost 4 bases and J 1 base, leaving 10 bases between the germline ends. CDR3 in amino acids: CASSRNQGNTEAFF. CDR3 DNA: TGTGCCAGCAGCCGAAACCAGGGGAACACTGAAGCTTTCTTT.

V usage is TRBV5-6 and J usage is TRBJ1-2, with D possibly TRBD1 on 5 matching bases. Between the trimmed V and J ends, which lost 2 bases and 4 bases, there was a span of 21 bases. The CDR3 totals 17 residues. The germline gives CDR1 SGHDT, CDR2 YYEEEE. The CDR3 region is CASSLKPQDTILYGYTF. Here the CDR3 DNA reads TGTGCCAGCAGCTTAAAGCCTCAGGACACCATCCTCTATGGCTACACCTTC.

V usage is TRBV7-3 and J usage is TRBJ2-3; 9 nucleotides line up with TRBD1. Unmatched junction bases numbered 8, after V lost 3 bases and J lost 4 bases. Per germline, CDR1 SGHTA and CDR2 FQGTGA. CDR3 size: 16 residues. For the CDR3, the DNA is TGTGCCAGCAGCTTGACCGGGACAGGGTATCCAGATACGCAGTATTTT. Its translation: CASSLTGTGYPDTQYF.

This clone was recorded only once. The CDR3 loop is CASSLGRAGANVLTF. Written as DNA, the CDR3 is TGTGCCAGCAGCTTAGGGAGGGCTGGGGCCAACGTCCTGACTTTC. The rearrangement links TRBV7-8 to TRBJ2-6; D may be TRBD2 (6 bases). Germline V gene sequence: CDR1 SGHVS, CDR2 FQNEAQ. This CDR3 comprises 15 residues. V lost 1 base to trimming and J lost 2 bases, with 6 bases between them.

The V gene is TRBV19, the J gene TRBJ1-2; 10 positions agree with TRBD1. There are 14 residues in the CDR3. Trimming at V came to 6 bases and at J to 8 bases, leaving 9 bases not matched to a gene. Germline V lookup: CDR1 LNHDA, CDR2 SQIVND (reference sequence). The CDR3 spells CASSLDRGGRGYTF. The DNA of the CDR3 is TGTGCCAGTAGCCTGGACAGGGGGGGTCGAGGCTACACCTTC.

CDR3 in DNA: TGTGCCAGCACCCCACAGGTCAACACTGAAGCTTTCTTT. This sequence encodes CASTPQVNTEAFF. The chain combines TRBV7-2 with TRBJ1-1; D is perhaps TRBD1 (5 bases). Looked up from germline, CDR1 is SGHTA and CDR2 is FQGNSA. The CDR3 runs to 13 residues. The germline V and J ends were trimmed by 7 bases and 2 bases, with 11 bases remaining between them. Filled out from reference TRBV7-2 and TRBJ1-1, the complete variable domain reads GAGVSQSPSNKVTEKGKDVELRCDPISGHTALYWYRQSLGQGLEFLIYFQGNSAPDKSGLPSDRFSAERTGGSVSTLTIQRTQQEDSAVYLCASTPQVNTEAFFGQGTRLTVV.

The chain combines TRBV28 with TRBJ2-3; D is uncertain. V was trimmed by 5 bases and J by 1 base, leaving 7 bases between them. Germline V CDR1 and CDR2: MDHEN, SYDVKM. The CDR3 loop spans 13 amino acids. In DNA, the CDR3 is TGTGCCAGCAGTCCCCCGGGCACAGATACGCAGTATTTT. Translated, it gives CASSPPGTDTQYF.

V usage is TRBV27 and J usage is TRBJ1-5; D perhaps matches TRBD1 (6 bases). Between the trimmed V and J ends, which lost 4 bases and 6 bases, there was a span of 13 bases. Germline V gene data show CDR1 as MNHEY and CDR2 as SMNVEV (reference sequence). This CDR3 region has 14 residues. CDR3 protein: CASSSYRAGQPQHF. Written as DNA, the CDR3 is TGTGCCAGCAGTTCCTACAGGGCGGGTCAGCCCCAGCATTTT.

The genes are TRBV25-1 and TRBJ1-5; D unresolved. The V and J ends lost 8 bases and 6 bases respectively, with 5 bases between them. The CDR3 spans 10 residues. Germline V lookup: CDR1 MGHDK, CDR2 SYGVNS. In DNA, the CDR3 is TGTGCCAGCCCGAGTCAGCCCCAGCATTTT. Translating it yields CASPSQPQHF.

The rearrangement joins TRBV5-4 to TRBJ1-4; the match to TRBD1 covers 7 bases. CDR3 length equals 13 residues. Germline-derived CDR1 and CDR2 are SGHNT and YYREEE (reference sequence). V shed 4 bases and J 9 bases; nucleotides not matched to a gene: 6. In DNA, the CDR3 is TGTGCCAGCAGCCAGGGGACAGATAAAAAACTGTTTTTT. Its protein is CASSQGTDKKLFF.

The J gene is TRBJ1-5, the V gene TRBV6-5; possibly TRBD1 for D (6 bases). The CDR3 consists of 15 residues. Germline CDR1 reads MNHEY; CDR2 reads SVGAGI. With 6 bases removed from V and 4 bases from J, the gap between germline ends came to 16 bases. The CDR3 region is CASRNTGRGNQPQHF. The CDR3 DNA reads TGTGCCAGCAGGAACACGGGCAGGGGAAATCAGCCCCAGCATTTT.

The V and J genes are TRBV30 and TRBJ1-5; a weak D match, TRBD1 (6 bases). The CDR3 runs 14 residues. With 1 base removed from V and 5 bases from J, the gap between germline ends came to 12 bases. Per the germline V gene, CDR1 is GTSNPN and CDR2 is SVGIG (reference sequence). The CDR3, as DNA: TGTGCCTGGAGTGGGTCACAGGGCCATCAGCCCCAGCATTTT. Amino acid sequence: CAWSGSQGHQPQHF.

V usage is TRBV28 and J usage is TRBJ1-5, with D possibly being TRBD1 (6 bases). The ends were cut back, 5 bases at V and 3 bases at J, with 11 bases in the middle. Germline-derived CDR1 and CDR2 are MDHEN and SYDVKM. CDR3 size: 14 residues. CDR3 sequence (DNA): TGTGCCAGCAGTCCTAACAGGGACAATCAGCCCCAGCATTTT. The encoded protein is CASSPNRDNQPQHF.

This chain uses TRBV12-5 with TRBJ1-2; 7 nucleotides agree with TRBD1. Germline CDR1 is LGHNT and CDR2 is FRNRAP. There are 15 residues in the CDR3. Trimming removed 4 bases from V and 1 base from J; junction bases left unmatched: 6. CDR3 loop: CASGSGQRGNYGYTF. The DNA of the CDR3 is TGTGCTAGTGGTTCGGGACAGAGGGGTAACTATGGCTACACCTTC.

The chain couples TRBV11-3 to TRBJ2-7; D gene uncertain. With 1 base removed from V and 7 bases from J, the gap between germline ends came to 11 bases. The CDR3 consists of 13 residues. Per germline, CDR1 SGHNT and CDR2 YENEEA. CDR3 in DNA: TGTGCCAGCAGCTTAGGGACCTCGCAAGAGCAGTACTTC. Encoded protein: CASSLGTSQEQYF.

V and J are TRBV29-1 and TRBJ2-5; 7 nucleotides line up with TRBD1. CDR3 length: 13 amino acids. V gave up 6 bases and J gave up 1 base; unmatched junction bases: 5. The germline V gene has CDR1 SQVTM and CDR2 ANQGSEA. CDR3 sequence (DNA): TGCAGCGTCAAAGGGGACAGCCAAGAGACCCAGTACTTC. Its translation is CSVKGDSQETQYF.

The V call is TRBV4-3, the J call TRBJ1-5, with D maybe TRBD1 (6 bases). Trimming shortened V by 0 bases and J by 1 base, and 10 bases separated the two germline ends. Germline lookup yields CDR1 LGHNA and CDR2 YSLEER. The CDR3 runs 16 residues. CDR3 region: CASSQDMGASNQPQHF. The CDR3 bases are TGCGCCAGCAGCCAAGATATGGGGGCGAGCAATCAGCCCCAGCATTTT.

The chain recombines TRBV4-1 with TRBJ2-2; D is unresolved. Germline assignment: CDR1 MGHRA and CDR2 YSYEKL. CDR3 length: 15 amino acids. The V end lost 1 base, the J end lost 3 bases, and 9 bases lay between the germline ends. The CDR3 reads CASSQGPQYTGELFF. The CDR3 DNA reads TGCGCCAGCAGCCAAGGGCCACAGTACACCGGGGAGCTGTTTTTT.

The genes are TRBV15 and TRBJ1-2, with D perhaps TRBD1 (6 bases). Trimming pared 0 bases from V and 6 bases from J, leaving 17 bases between. The CDR3 is made up of 16 amino acids. Germline CDR1 reads LNHNV; CDR2 reads YYDKDF (reference sequence). Written as DNA, the CDR3 is TGTGCCACCAGCAGAGATCAGGGGAGATATGGGGATGGCTACACCTTC. Amino acid sequence: CATSRDQGRYGDGYTF.

This clone was counted at least ten times. The V and J genes are TRBV12-3 or TRBV12-4 and TRBJ1-5, with D unclear. The CDR3 is 11 amino acids. The germline V and J ends were trimmed by 0 bases and 7 bases, with 1 base remaining between them. This chain's CDR3 is CASSLAQPQHF. CDR3 nucleotide sequence: TGTGCCAGCAGTTTAGCACAGCCCCAGCATTTT.

In DNA, the CDR3 is TGCGCCAGCAGCTTGGAGGGAGTGTCGGGCGGGGAGCTGTTTTTT. Translating gives CASSLEGVSGGELFF. The chain joins TRBV5-1 to TRBJ2-2, with D perhaps matching TRBD2 (5 bases). CDR1 and CDR2 from the germline V gene are SGHRS and YFSETQ. Trimming removed 0 bases at V and 7 bases at J, with 13 bases between. The CDR3 loop spans 15 amino acids.

Only one count was recorded for this clone. V is TRBV27 and J is TRBJ1-4; D unresolved. The germline V gene encodes CDR1 MNHEY and CDR2 SMNVEV (reference sequence). CDR3 length: 13 amino acids. V lost 3 bases and J 11 bases, leaving 13 bases between the germline ends. CDR3 in DNA: TGTGCCAGCAGTTTCTCCCCTGGTGAGAAACTGTTTTTT. Protein product: CASSFSPGEKLFF.

The rearrangement joins TRBV18 to TRBJ2-1; D remains ambiguous. V lost 0 bases and J 5 bases, leaving 5 bases between the germline ends. Germline V CDR1 and CDR2: KGHSH, LQKENI. The CDR3 has 13 amino acids. For the CDR3, the DNA is TGTGCCAGCTCACCACCCCCCGACAATGAGCAGTTCTTC. It specifies CASSPPPDNEQFF.